The next 30 T cell receptor beta chains were all read from a single sample in a study of naive CD8 T cells in extremely preterm neonates. Sequenced by immunoSEQ multiplex PCR; TCRdb stores in-frame clones only, minus some. This sample has several thousand clones; around 98% occur once, and the top ten carry approximately 0.38%. Source material: naive CD8+ T cells from blood. The receptors were sampled from a human donor in good health.

This chain connects TRBV4-2 to TRBJ2-1; no definite D call. V was shortened by 0 bases and J by 15 bases, with 15 bases between the two germline ends. CDR3 size: 13 residues. CDR1 is LGHNA and CDR2 is YNFKEQ in the germline V gene. The CDR3 coding sequence is TGTGCCAGCAGCCAAGATCTTGCGACTCCCGGGTTCTTC. Amino acids: CASSQDLATPGFF.

This clone was observed once. The chain joins TRBV28 to TRBJ2-7; 12 nucleotides line up with TRBD1. Germline CDR1 is MDHEN and CDR2 is SYDVKM. The length of the CDR3 is 16 residues. V lost 6 bases and J lost 6; bases outside the gene matches: 12. The CDR3, as DNA: TGTGCCAGCAGGTCAGGGACAGGGGGCGCTTCGTTCGAGCAGTACTTC. Translation: CASRSGTGGASFEQYF. The whole variable domain, filled in from reference TRBV28 and TRBJ2-7, reads DVKVTQSSRYLVKRTGEKVFLECVQDMDHENMFWYRQDPGLGLRLIYFSYDVKMKEKGDIPEGYSVSREKKERFSLILESASTNQTSMYLCASRSGTGGASFEQYFGPGTRLTVT.

This chain uses TRBV4-1 with TRBJ2-6; unclear D gene. The germline V gene encodes CDR1 MGHRA and CDR2 YSYEKL. There are 18 residues in the CDR3. Trimming cost V 2 bases and J 1 base, with 15 bases left between them. The CDR3 bases are TGCGCCAGCAGCCAATTCAGAGACTTGGGTTCTGGGGCCAACGTCCTGACTTTC. Translating it yields CASSQFRDLGSGANVLTF.

J is TRBJ1-1 and V is TRBV27, with 8 bases lining up with TRBD1. This CDR3 spans 15 amino acids. V dropped 0 bases and J dropped 1; count of bases not matched to a gene: 1. Per germline, CDR1 MNHEY and CDR2 SMNVEV (reference sequence). CDR3: CASSLSGTGNTEAFF. CDR3 bases: TGTGCCAGCAGTTTATCGGGGACAGGGAACACTGAAGCTTTCTTT.

The genes are TRBV5-6 and TRBJ1-1; TRBD1 matches at 7 bases. CDR3 size: 15 residues. V gave up 0 bases and J gave up 4 bases; unmatched junction bases: 6. CDR1 and CDR2 (germline): SGHDT, YYEEEE. The CDR3 loop is CASSLGTGVSTEAFF. The CDR3 DNA follows: TGTGCCAGCAGCTTGGGTACAGGGGTGAGCACTGAAGCTTTCTTT.

J is TRBJ2-7 and V is TRBV5-4; TRBD2 might be the D (6 bases). Germline V gives CDR1 SGHNT, CDR2 YYREEE (reference sequence). This CDR3 region has 13 residues. V was shortened by 2 bases and J by 3 bases, with 9 bases between the two germline ends. The CDR3 here is CASSLGEDYEQYF. The CDR3 DNA reads as TGTGCCAGCAGCTTAGGGGAGGACTACGAGCAGTACTTC.

The gene calls are TRBV6-1 and TRBJ1-2, with a tentative D call TRBD1 (5 bases). This CDR3 has 12 amino acids. Trimming removed 7 bases from V and 4 bases from J, with 10 bases in between. Germline V gene sequence: CDR1 MNHNS, CDR2 SASEGT. This chain's CDR3 is CASTSTVYGYTF. As DNA, the CDR3 is TGTGCCAGCACTTCGACAGTCTATGGCTACACCTTC.

The chain employs TRBV5-4 and TRBJ1-6; TRBD1 might be the D (5 bases). The CDR3 loop spans 12 amino acids. The V end was cut by 5 bases, the J end by 16 bases, with 16 bases between. Germline CDR1 reads SGHNT; CDR2 reads YYREEE (reference sequence). CDR3 region: CASSFSGGDLHF. CDR3 DNA: TGTGCCAGCAGTTTCTCTGGGGGGGATCTCCACTTT.

V and J are TRBV9 and TRBJ1-2; D possibly corresponds to TRBD1 (6 bases). The V gene lost 3 bases and the J gene lost 8 bases, with 20 bases spanning the gap. The CDR3 length is 15 residues. CDR1 is SGDLS, CDR2 YYNGEE, per germline. The CDR3 nucleotides are TGTGCCAGCAGCGCCTTGGACAGTACTGGGTGGGGCTACACCTTC. The encoded protein is CASSALDSTGWGYTF.

The rearrangement uses TRBV28 and TRBJ1-5, with D perhaps matching TRBD1 (5 bases). Trimming cost V 7 bases and J 3 bases, with 13 bases left between them. The V gene's germline CDR1 is MDHEN and CDR2 SYDVKM. There are 14 residues in the CDR3. Written as DNA, the CDR3 is TGTGCCAGCACCGAAGGACACCTCAATCAGCCCCAGCATTTT. As protein: CASTEGHLNQPQHF.

A few counts support this clone. This chain uses TRBV2 with TRBJ1-1; TRBD1 matches at 7 bases. Germline values: CDR1 SNHLY, CDR2 FYNNEI. The junction had 6 bases not matched to a gene; V was cut back by 10 bases and J by 4 bases. This CDR3 is 12 amino acids long. Written as DNA, the CDR3 is TGTGCCACCCTGACAGGGATCACTGAAGCTTTCTTT. It yields the protein CATLTGITEAFF.

The chain combines TRBV28 with TRBJ1-4, with D unresolved. The CDR3 totals 11 residues. Trimming shortened V by 6 bases and J by 7 bases, and 6 bases separated the two germline ends. Per the germline V gene, CDR1 is MDHEN and CDR2 is SYDVKM. CDR3 nucleotide sequence: TGTGCCAGCAGCACTGGTGAAAAACTGTTTTTT. This encodes CASSTGEKLFF.

This clone was detected once. CDR3 bases: TGCGCCAGCAGCTTACAGGGCCAAAGGCACGAGCAGTACTTC. Translation: CASSLQGQRHEQYF. This chain links TRBV5-1 with TRBJ2-7; maybe TRBD1 (6 bases). V was pared by 2 bases and J by 5 bases, with 14 bases between. Germline CDR1 is SGHRS and CDR2 is YFSETQ. CDR3 size: 14 residues.

V gene TRBV19 combines with J gene TRBJ2-1; TRBD2 aligns across 7 bases. Germline V CDR1 and CDR2: LNHDA, SQIVND (reference sequence). Germline trimming cut 3 bases from V and 13 bases from J; bases unmatched to any gene: 6. This CDR3 region has 12 residues. CDR3 sequence: CASSIGRAEQFF. The CDR3 nucleotides read TGTGCCAGTAGTATTGGGAGGGCTGAACAGTTCTTC.

CDR3 DNA sequence: TGTGCCAGCAGTCTCGGGAATTCACCCCTCCACTTT. As protein: CASSLGNSPLHF. This chain uses TRBV6-5 with TRBJ1-6; D gene uncertain. Deletions cut 5 bases from V and 7 bases from J, with 6 bases between. The CDR3 is 12 residues long. Germline V CDR1 and CDR2: MNHEY, SVGAGI.

The chain joins TRBV18 to TRBJ1-1, with D possibly matching TRBD1 (5 bases). This CDR3 is built from 14 residues. V lost 3 bases, J lost 1 base, and 9 bases lay in between. Germline assignment: CDR1 KGHSH and CDR2 LQKENI. The CDR3: CASSPAGQNTEAFF. For the CDR3, the DNA is TGTGCCAGCTCACCGGCAGGGCAGAACACTGAAGCTTTCTTT.

The CDR3 loop is CASSHSQPYEQYF. The CDR3 DNA sequence: TGTGCCAGCAGCCACTCACAGCCCTACGAGCAGTACTTC. V is TRBV14 and J is TRBJ2-7; no firm D call. This CDR3 has 13 residues. Trimming cost V 3 bases and J 2 bases, with 8 bases left between them. In germline, CDR1 is SGHDN, CDR2 FVKESK.

The chain combines TRBV10-3 with TRBJ1-1; D possibly corresponds to TRBD1 (6 bases). V gave up 6 bases and J gave up 3 bases, with 11 bases separating them. Germline V gene sequence: CDR1 ENHRY, CDR2 SYGVKD. The CDR3 is 13 amino acids. CDR3 DNA: TGTGCCATCAGCCCACAGGGCCACACTGAAGCTTTCTTT. It codes for CAISPQGHTEAFF.

V gene TRBV9 combines with J gene TRBJ1-1, with 9 positions matching TRBD1. Germline V lookup: CDR1 SGDLS, CDR2 YYNGEE. Unmatched junction bases numbered 7, after V lost 3 bases and J lost 4 bases. There are 15 residues in the CDR3. CDR3: CASSAEQGAGTEAFF. For the CDR3, the DNA is TGTGCCAGCAGCGCCGAACAGGGGGCTGGCACTGAAGCTTTCTTT.

In nucleotides, the CDR3 is TGCGCCAGCAGCTTGGACGGTGGCTACACCTTC. Translating it yields CASSLDGGYTF. The chain is built from TRBV5-1 and TRBJ1-2; no clear D gene. The V gene's germline CDR1 is SGHRS and CDR2 YFSETQ. The ends were cut back, 0 bases at V and 7 bases at J, with 4 bases in the middle. The CDR3 loop spans 11 amino acids.

V gene TRBV10-1 combines with J gene TRBJ2-7; D might be TRBD2 (5 bases). This CDR3 region has 10 residues. V was trimmed by 4 bases and J by 13 bases, leaving 11 bases between them. CDR1 is WNHNN and CDR2 is SYGVQD in the germline V gene (reference sequence). CDR3 loop: CASSGTCSYF. DNA for the CDR3: TGCGCCAGCAGTGGGACTTGTTCATACTTC.

This chain joins TRBV7-8 and TRBJ1-4; D may be TRBD1 (5 bases). V was pared by 6 bases and J by 3 bases, with 11 bases between. Germline loops: CDR1 SGHVS, CDR2 FQNEAQ. The CDR3 covers 14 residues. The DNA for the CDR3 is TGTGCCAGCAGGAATAAAGGGGCTAATGAAAAACTGTTTTTT. As protein: CASRNKGANEKLFF.

The chain recombines TRBV2 with TRBJ2-1, with 7 nucleotides matching TRBD1. Germline CDR1 and CDR2: SNHLY and FYNNEI. Losses at the gene ends were 7 bases for V and 3 bases for J; bases not matched to a gene: 12. The length of the CDR3 is 16 residues. The CDR3 nucleotides are TGTGCCAGCACAGATCCCGGACAGGATCTCTACAATGAGCAGTTCTTC. Its translation: CASTDPGQDLYNEQFF.

The chain carries TRBV19 and TRBJ1-1; unclear D gene. CDR3 length equals 16 residues. Germline CDR1 is LNHDA and CDR2 is SQIVND (reference sequence). Trimming cost V 5 bases and J 1 base, with 17 bases left between them. CDR3 residues: CASSAALEGANTEAFF. The CDR3, as DNA: TGTGCCAGTAGTGCCGCACTGGAGGGCGCGAACACTGAAGCTTTCTTT.

The chain couples TRBV27 to TRBJ2-2; no definite D call. The ends were cut back, 6 bases at V and 3 bases at J, with 8 bases in the middle. Looked up from germline, CDR1 is MNHEY and CDR2 is SMNVEV (reference sequence). The CDR3 length is 13 residues. CDR3 residues: CASSPPYTGELFF. The CDR3 DNA reads TGTGCCAGCAGCCCCCCTTACACCGGGGAGCTGTTTTTT.

This chain uses TRBV19 with TRBJ1-2, with unresolved D. CDR1 is LNHDA, CDR2 SQIVND, per germline (reference sequence). Trimming pared 5 bases from V and 11 bases from J, leaving 9 bases between. CDR3 length equals 10 residues. This CDR3 is CASSAGGYTF. DNA for the CDR3: TGTGCCAGTAGTGCTGGAGGTTACACCTTC.

The chain is built from TRBV4-2 and TRBJ1-1; TRBD1 might be the D (5 bases). Trimming took off 0 bases at V and 1 base at J, with 18 bases between the two ends. CDR1 is LGHNA and CDR2 is YNFKEQ in the germline V gene. The CDR3 sequence is 18 residues long. This chain's CDR3 is CASSQDRPGTYPNTEAFF. CDR3 bases: TGTGCCAGCAGCCAAGATAGGCCAGGGACTTACCCGAACACTGAAGCTTTCTTT.

The gene calls are TRBV5-1 and TRBJ2-7; no reliable D call. Trimming took 0 bases from V and 2 from J, leaving 12 bases between them. There are 15 residues in the CDR3. Per germline, CDR1 SGHRS and CDR2 YFSETQ. CDR3 DNA sequence: TGCGCCAGCAGCTTGGAGTTAGCTGGTACCTACGAGCAGTACTTC. Translated, it gives CASSLELAGTYEQYF.

This chain links TRBV5-6 with TRBJ2-4, with unresolved D. The V end lost 0 bases, the J end lost 0 bases, and 19 bases lay between the germline ends. The CDR3 is 19 amino acids. CDR1 and CDR2 (germline): SGHDT, YYEEEE. DNA of the CDR3: TGTGCCAGCAGCTTGGGGATAAGGCCCGGAGAAATAGCCAAAAACATTCAGTACTTC. Translating gives CASSLGIRPGEIAKNIQYF.

This chain links TRBV27 with TRBJ1-2, with 10 bases lining up with TRBD1. Unmatched junction bases numbered 13, after V lost 6 bases and J lost 12 bases. This CDR3 contains 14 residues. The V gene's germline CDR1 is MNHEY and CDR2 SMNVEV (reference sequence). The chain's CDR3 is CASRPGTGEFWDTF. In nucleotides, the CDR3 is TGTGCCAGCAGGCCCGGGACAGGGGAATTTTGGGACACCTTC.